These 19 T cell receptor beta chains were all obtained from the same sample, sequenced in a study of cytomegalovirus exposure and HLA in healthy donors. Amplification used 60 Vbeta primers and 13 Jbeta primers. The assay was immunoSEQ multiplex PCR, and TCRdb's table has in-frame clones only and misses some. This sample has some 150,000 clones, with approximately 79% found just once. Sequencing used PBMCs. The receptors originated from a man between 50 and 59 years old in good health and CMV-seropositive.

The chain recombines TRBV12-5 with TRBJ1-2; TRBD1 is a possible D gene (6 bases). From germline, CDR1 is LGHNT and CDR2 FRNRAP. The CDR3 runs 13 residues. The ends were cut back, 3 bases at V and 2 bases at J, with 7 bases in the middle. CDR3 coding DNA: TGTGCTAGTGGTTTCGGACAGAACTATGGCTACACCTTC. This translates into CASGFGQNYGYTF.

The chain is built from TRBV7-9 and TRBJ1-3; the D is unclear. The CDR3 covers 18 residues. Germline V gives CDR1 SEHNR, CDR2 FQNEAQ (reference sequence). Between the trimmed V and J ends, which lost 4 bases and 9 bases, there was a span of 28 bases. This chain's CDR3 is CASSSTITPGPRRRTIYF. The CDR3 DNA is TGTGCCAGCAGCTCAACCATCACCCCTGGCCCAAGGCGGCGCACCATATATTTT.

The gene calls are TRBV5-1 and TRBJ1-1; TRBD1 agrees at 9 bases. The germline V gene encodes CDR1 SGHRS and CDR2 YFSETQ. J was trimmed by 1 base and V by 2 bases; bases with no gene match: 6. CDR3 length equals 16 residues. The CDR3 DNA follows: TGCGCCAGCAGCTTCGGACAGGGGATAGGGAACACTGAAGCTTTCTTT. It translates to CASSFGQGIGNTEAFF. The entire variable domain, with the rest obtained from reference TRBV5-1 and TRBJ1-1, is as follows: KAGVTQTPRYLIKTRGQQVTLSCSPISGHRSVSWYQQTPGQGLQFLFEYFSETQRNKGNFPGRFSGRQFSNSRSEMNVSTLELGDSALYLCASSFGQGIGNTEAFFGQGTRLTVV.

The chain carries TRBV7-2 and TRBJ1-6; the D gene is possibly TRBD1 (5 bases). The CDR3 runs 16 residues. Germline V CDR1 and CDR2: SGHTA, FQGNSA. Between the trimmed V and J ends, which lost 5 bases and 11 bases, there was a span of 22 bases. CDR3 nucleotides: TGTGCCAGCAGCCAAAACTCGGCGGGGACGGCGACACCCCTCCACTTT. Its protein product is CASSQNSAGTATPLHF.

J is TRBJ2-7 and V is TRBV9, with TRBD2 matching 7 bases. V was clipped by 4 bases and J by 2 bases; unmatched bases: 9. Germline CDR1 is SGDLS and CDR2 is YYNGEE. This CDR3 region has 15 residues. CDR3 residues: CASSLEPAGAYEQYF. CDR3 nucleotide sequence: TGTGCCAGCAGCCTAGAACCCGCGGGAGCCTACGAGCAGTACTTC.

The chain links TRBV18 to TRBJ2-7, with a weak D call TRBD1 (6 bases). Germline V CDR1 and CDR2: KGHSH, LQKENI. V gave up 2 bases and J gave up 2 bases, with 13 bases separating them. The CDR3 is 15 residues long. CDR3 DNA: TGTGCCAGCTCACCAGGGGGCACAGGGCCCTACGAGCAGTACTTC. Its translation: CASSPGGTGPYEQYF.

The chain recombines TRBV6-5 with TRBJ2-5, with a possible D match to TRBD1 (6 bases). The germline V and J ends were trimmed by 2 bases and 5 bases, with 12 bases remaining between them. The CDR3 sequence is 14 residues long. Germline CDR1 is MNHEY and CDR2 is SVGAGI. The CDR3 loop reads CASSYGGLGETQYF. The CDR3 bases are TGTGCCAGCAGTTACGGGGGCCTCGGGGAGACCCAGTACTTC.

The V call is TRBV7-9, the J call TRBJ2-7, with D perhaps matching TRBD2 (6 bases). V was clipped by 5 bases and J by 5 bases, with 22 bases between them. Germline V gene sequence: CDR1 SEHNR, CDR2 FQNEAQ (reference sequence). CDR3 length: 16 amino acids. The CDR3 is CASSVTAGPGGDEQYF. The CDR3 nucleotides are TGTGCCAGCAGCGTAACAGCGGGTCCCGGCGGAGACGAGCAGTACTTC.

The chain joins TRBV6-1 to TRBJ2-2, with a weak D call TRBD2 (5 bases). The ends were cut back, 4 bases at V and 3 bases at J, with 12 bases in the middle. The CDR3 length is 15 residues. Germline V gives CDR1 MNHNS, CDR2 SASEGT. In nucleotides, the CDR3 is TGTGCCAGCAGTGTGCTGCGGGCGTACACCGGGGAGCTGTTTTTT. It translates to CASSVLRAYTGELFF.

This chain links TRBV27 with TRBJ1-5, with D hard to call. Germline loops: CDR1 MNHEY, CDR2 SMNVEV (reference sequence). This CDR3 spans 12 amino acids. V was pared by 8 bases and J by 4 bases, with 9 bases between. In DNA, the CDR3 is TGTGCCAGCCGAAGGGAGAATCAGCCCCAGCATTTT. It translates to CASRRENQPQHF.

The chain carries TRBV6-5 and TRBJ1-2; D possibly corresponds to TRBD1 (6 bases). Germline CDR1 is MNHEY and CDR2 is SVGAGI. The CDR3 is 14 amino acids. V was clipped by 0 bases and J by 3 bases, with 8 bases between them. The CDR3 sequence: CASSYSNRDYGYTF. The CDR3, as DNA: TGTGCCAGCAGTTACTCGAACAGGGACTATGGCTACACCTTC.

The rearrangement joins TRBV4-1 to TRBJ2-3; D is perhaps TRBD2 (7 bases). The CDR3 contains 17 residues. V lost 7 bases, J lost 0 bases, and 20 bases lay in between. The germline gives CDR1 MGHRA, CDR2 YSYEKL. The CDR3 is CASNQGIGLGSTDTQYF. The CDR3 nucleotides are TGCGCCAGCAACCAGGGGATCGGACTAGGTAGCACAGATACGCAGTATTTT.

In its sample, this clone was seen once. CDR3 region: CASSVPGQGAARNSPLHF. DNA for the CDR3: TGTGCCAGCAGTGTCCCGGGACAGGGGGCGGCAAGGAATTCACCCCTCCACTTT. This sequence joins TRBV2 and TRBJ1-6, with TRBD1 identical over 12 bases. V dropped 4 bases and J dropped 7; count of bases not matched to a gene: 11. Germline V CDR1 and CDR2: SNHLY, FYNNEI. The CDR3 is 18 residues long.

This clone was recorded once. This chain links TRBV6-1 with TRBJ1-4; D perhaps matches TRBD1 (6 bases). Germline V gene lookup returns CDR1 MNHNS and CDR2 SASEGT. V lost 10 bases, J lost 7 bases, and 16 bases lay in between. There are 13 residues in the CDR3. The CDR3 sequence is CATSRGASEKLFF. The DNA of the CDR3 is TGTGCCACCTCCAGGGGAGCCAGTGAAAAACTGTTTTTT.

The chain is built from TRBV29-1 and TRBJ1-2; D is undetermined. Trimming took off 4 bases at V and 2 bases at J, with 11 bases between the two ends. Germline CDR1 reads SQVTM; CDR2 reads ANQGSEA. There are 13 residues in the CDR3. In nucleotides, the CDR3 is TGCAGCGTTGGCTCTGGAGGGAACTATGGCTACACCTTC. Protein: CSVGSGGNYGYTF.

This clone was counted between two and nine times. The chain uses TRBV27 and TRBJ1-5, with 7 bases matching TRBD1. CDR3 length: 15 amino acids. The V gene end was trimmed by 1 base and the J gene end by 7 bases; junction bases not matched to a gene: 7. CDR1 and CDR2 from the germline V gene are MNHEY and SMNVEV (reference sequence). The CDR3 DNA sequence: TGTGCCAGCAGTTTATATTTAGGGGGCGGACAGCCCCAGCATTTT. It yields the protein CASSLYLGGGQPQHF.

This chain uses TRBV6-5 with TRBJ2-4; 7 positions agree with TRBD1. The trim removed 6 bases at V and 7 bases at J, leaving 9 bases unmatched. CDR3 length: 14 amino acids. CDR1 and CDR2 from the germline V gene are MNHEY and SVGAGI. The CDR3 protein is CASRGGPTGNIQYF. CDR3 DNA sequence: TGTGCCAGCAGAGGGGGCCCGACAGGGAACATTCAGTACTTC.

The CDR3, as DNA: TGTGCCAGCAGACAAGAAAAACTGTTTTTT. Translation: CASRQEKLFF. The chain combines TRBV2 with TRBJ1-4; D is unresolved. V gave up 6 bases and J gave up 8 bases, with 4 bases separating them. CDR1 and CDR2 (germline): SNHLY, FYNNEI. The CDR3 contains 10 residues.

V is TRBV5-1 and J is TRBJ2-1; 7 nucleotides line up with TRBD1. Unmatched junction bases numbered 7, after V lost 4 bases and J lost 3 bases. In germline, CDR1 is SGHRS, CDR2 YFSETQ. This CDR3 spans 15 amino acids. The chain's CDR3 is CASSPGQARYNEQFF. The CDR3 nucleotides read TGCGCCAGCAGCCCCGGACAGGCCCGCTACAATGAGCAGTTCTTC.